These T cell receptor beta chains were read from a single sample in a study of cytomegalovirus exposure and HLA in healthy donors. The method was immunoSEQ multiplex PCR; TCRdb's version includes in-frame clones alone and lacks a portion of them. The data contain around 150,000 clones, roughly 85% of them singletons. What was sequenced was PBMCs. Receptors were obtained from a man aged 40-49 years in good health and CMV-seronegative. CDR3s include the opening cysteine and the closing phenylalanine or tryptophan. The D gene is left open where the match is weak. Size is stated for part of the rows, as once, few or many counts, or as a class when the clone is expanded.

once,TRBJ2-2,NA,TRBV7-9,TGTGCCAGCAGCCCAACGAGGGATGGGGAGCTGTTTTTT,CASSPTRDGELFF
NA,TRBJ2-1,TRBD2,TRBV30,TGTGCCTGGAGTCCCAGCGGGAGTAATGAGCAGTTCTTC,CAWSPSGSNEQFF
NA,TRBJ1-2,TRBD1,TRBV4-2,TGTGCCAGCAGCCAAGAGGGACAGGTCTATGGCTACACCTTC,CASSQEGQVYGYTF
NA,TRBJ2-7,NA,TRBV15,TGTGCCACCAGCCCAGGGAACGGGTACGAGCAGTACTTC,CATSPGNGYEQYF
NA,TRBJ2-7,TRBD1,TRBV29-1,TGCAGCGTTGTTTTTAGGGACAGAGCCTACGAGCAGTACTTC,CSVVFRDRAYEQYF
NA,TRBJ2-2,TRBD2,TRBV4-1,TGCGCCAGCAGTCTCAGCCGGGATAGCGGGAGGGGGGAGCTGTTTTTT,CASSLSRDSGRGELFF
NA,TRBJ2-5,NA,TRBV2,TGTGCCAGCAGTGGAATCAGGGGTGCAGAGACCCAGTACTTC,CASSGIRGAETQYF
NA,TRBJ2-6,NA,TRBV19,TGTGCCAGTAGTATCAAAGGTCGTAGCTCTGGGGCCAACGGCCTGACTTTC,CASSIKGRSSGANGLTF
NA,TRBJ1-3,NA,TRBV19,TGTGCCAGTAGTCCCCAGGGGCATGGAAACACCATATATTTT,CASSPQGHGNTIYF
NA,TRBJ2-5,TRBD1,TRBV27,TGTGCCAGCAGTCAGGACAGGTCAGAGACCCAGTACTTC,CASSQDRSETQYF
NA,TRBJ2-5,TRBD1,TRBV13,TGTGCCAGCAGCCGAAGGACAGGGGGCTGGGAAGAGACCCAGTACTTC,CASSRRTGGWEETQYF
NA,TRBJ1-4,TRBD1,TRBV27,TGTGCCAGCAGTTTGAGGGACAGGAACTTGGCAACTAATGAAAAACTGTTTTTT,CASSLRDRNLATNEKLFF
NA,TRBJ2-5,NA,TRBV6-6,TGTGCCAGCAGTTACAGGTTGCGGGGAGAGACCCAGTACTTC,CASSYRLRGETQYF
NA,TRBJ2-5,NA,TRBV27,TGTGCCAGCAGGCTCCTCGACCGGAGGGAGCAGTACTTC,CASRLLDRREQYF
NA,TRBJ1-3,TRBD1,TRBV18,TGTGCCAGCTCACTGGACAGGGCCTCGGGAAACACCATATATTTT,CASSLDRASGNTIYF
NA,TRBJ1-2,NA,TRBV28,TGTGCCAGCAGTTTGGCAGGGGTGATCGGTGGCTACACCTTC,CASSLAGVIGGYTF
few,TRBJ2-4,NA,TRBV29-1,TGCAGTGCCGTAGGGGTAGGCAAAAACATTCAGTACTTC,CSAVGVGKNIQYF
NA,TRBJ2-7,TRBD2,TRBV7-2,TGTGCCAGCAGCTCACGACTAGCGGGAGGTGAGCAGTACTTC,CASSSRLAGGEQYF
few,TRBJ2-3,NA,TRBV6-5,TGTGCCAGCAGTTACTCTCCGGAGGTCACAGATACGCAGTATTTT,CASSYSPEVTDTQYF
NA,TRBJ1-4,NA,TRBV2,TGTGCCAGCAGTGGCGGGACGCTTAATGAAAAACTGTTTTTT,CASSGGTLNEKLFF
few,TRBJ2-6,NA,TRBV7-2,TGTGCCAGCACCGAGTACTCTGGGGCCAACGTCCTGACTTTC,CASTEYSGANVLTF
NA,TRBJ1-5,NA,TRBV6-5,TGTGCCAGCCGGGGGGGCTTCAACAATCAGCCCCAGCATTTT,CASRGGFNNQPQHF
NA,TRBJ1-2,TRBD1,TRBV4-2,TGTGCCAGCAGCCACGGACAGGGGATGGATGGCTACACCTTC,CASSHGQGMDGYTF
few,TRBJ2-2,NA,TRBV5-1,TGCGCCAGCAGCTTTCGGGGTAACACCGGGGAGCTGTTTTTT,CASSFRGNTGELFF
NA,TRBJ2-7,NA,TRBV2,TGTGCCAGCAGTGAACAGGGAATGTCCTACGAGCAGTACTTC,CASSEQGMSYEQYF
NA,TRBJ2-3,NA,TRBV4-2,TGTGCCAGCAGCCCGTACGGTCCCACAGATACGCAGTATTTT,CASSPYGPTDTQYF
few,TRBJ2-1,TRBD2,TRBV7-2,TGTGCCAGCAGCTTAGGACTAGCGGGAGGGCCCTCCTACAATGAGCAGTTCTTC,CASSLGLAGGPSYNEQFF
NA,TRBJ2-3,TRBD1,TRBV7-9,TGTGCCAGCAGCTCCCAGGGGGCGCTTATGGCAGATACGCAGTATTTT,CASSSQGALMADTQYF
NA,TRBJ1-2,TRBD1,TRBV7-8,TGTGCCAGCAGCATACAGACAGGGATTCATGGCTACACCTTC,CASSIQTGIHGYTF
few,TRBJ2-3,TRBD2,TRBV5-4,TGTGCCAGCAGCGCTGGGCTAGCGGGTGGGGTCGAATATACGCAGTATTTT,CASSAGLAGGVEYTQYF
NA,TRBJ2-5,NA,TRBV5-1,TGCGCCAGCAGCTCTCCCCCGAGGCGAGAGACCCAGTACTTC,CASSSPPRRETQYF
NA,TRBJ1-1,NA,TRBV7-9,TGTGCCAGCAACGGGGGGCTCATGAACACTGAAGCTTTCTTT,CASNGGLMNTEAFF
NA,TRBJ1-5,TRBD1,TRBV27,TGTGCCAGCAGTTTCAGGGGGAGTCAGCCCCAGCATTTT,CASSFRGSQPQHF